This TCR beta chain stems from a study of OX40 agonist ivuxolimab in advanced cancers. Study-wide findings and caveats: At 0.1 to 3.0 mg/kg and by week 6, clonal expansion occurred in CD4+ and CD8+ blood T cells. Among T cells, CD8+ cells averaged more expanded clones than CD4+ cells.

The table came from immunoSEQ multiplex PCR; TCRdb's copy has only in-frame clones and leaves some out. The sample includes about 37,000 clones, 70% to 90% of them seen just once. Note on this clone: Its antigen remains unidentified.

The material was CD4+ or CD8+ T cells sorted from blood, obtained in a trial of the OX40 agonist ivuxolimab. The sequence was obtained from an adult with an advanced solid tumor such as melanoma, head and neck, liver or kidney cancer.

This CDR3 is CASSPGTSGSYEQYF. CDR3 sequence (DNA): TGTGCCAGCTCACCAGGGACTAGCGGCTCCTACGAGCAGTACTTC. V usage is TRBV18 and J usage is TRBJ2-7; 11 bases line up with TRBD2. In germline, CDR1 is KGHSH, CDR2 LQKENI. CDR3 length: 15 amino acids. Trimming at V came to 2 bases and at J to 0 bases, leaving 0 bases not matched to a gene.